These T cell receptor beta chains were read from a single sample in a study of cytomegalovirus exposure and HLA in healthy donors. Libraries were prepared by immunoSEQ multiplex PCR; TCRdb keeps only in-frame clonotypes and omits some of them. The sample has over 100,000 clones; roughly 75% are singletons. The specimen sequenced was PBMCs. The receptors originated from a woman aged 40 to 49 in good health and CMV-seronegative. CDR3s include the opening cysteine and the closing phenylalanine or tryptophan. The D gene is left open where the match is weak. Clone size is stated in some rows and not others, as once, few, many or a class when expanded.

>TRBJ2-2|TRBV28|NA|NA
CASSSGTGELFF
TGTGCCAGCAGTTCGGGCACCGGGGAGCTGTTTTTT
>TRBJ2-7|TRBV28|TRBD1|NA
CASTEGTGREQYF
TGTGCCAGCACCGAGGGGACAGGGCGCGAGCAGTACTTC
>TRBJ2-2|TRBV30|TRBD2|NA
CAWSVPHAGGDTGELFF
TGTGCCTGGAGTGTTCCCCATGCGGGAGGAGACACCGGGGAGCTGTTTTTT
>TRBJ1-2|TRBV9|NA|NA
CASSARTDPGYGYTF
TGTGCCAGCAGCGCCCGGACAGATCCCGGCTATGGCTACACCTTC
>TRBJ2-7|TRBV27|TRBD2|once
CASSPFSGRGYEQYF
TGTGCCAGCAGTCCCTTTAGCGGGAGAGGGTACGAGCAGTACTTC
>TRBJ1-1|TRBV7-9|NA|NA
CASSFGQLNTEAFF
TGTGCCAGCAGCTTTGGACAGCTGAACACTGAAGCTTTCTTT
>TRBJ1-2|TRBV27|TRBD1|NA
CASRDRASGYTF
TGTGCCAGCCGGGACAGGGCCAGTGGCTACACCTTC
>TRBJ2-7|TRBV9|NA|NA
CASSVASQGRKQYF
TGTGCCAGCAGCGTAGCTTCACAGGGTCGCAAGCAGTACTTC
>TRBJ2-1|TRBV11-1|TRBD2|NA
CASSPEGLAGAAEQFF
TGTGCCAGCAGCCCCGAGGGACTAGCGGGAGCGGCTGAGCAGTTCTTC
>TRBJ1-5|TRBV7-2|NA|once
CASSLYANSNQPQHF
TGTGCCAGCAGCTTATACGCGAATAGCAATCAGCCCCAGCATTTT
>TRBJ2-7|TRBV7-2|TRBD2|NA
CASSLLGTRLAGSYEQYF
TGTGCCAGCAGCTTACTTGGGACCCGACTAGCGGGGAGCTACGAGCAGTACTTC
>TRBJ1-6|TRBV19|TRBD1|NA
CASSMGQGAISPLHF
TGTGCCAGTAGTATGGGACAGGGGGCGATTTCACCCCTCCACTTT
>TRBJ1-1|TRBV5-1|NA|NA
CASSLLTGYMNTEAFF
TGCGCCAGCAGCCTCCTGACAGGTTACATGAACACTGAAGCTTTCTTT
>TRBJ1-3|TRBV7-2|NA|NA
CASSLGPSLSGNTIYF
TGTGCCAGCAGCTTAGGGCCGTCCCTCTCTGGAAACACCATATATTTT
>TRBJ1-5|TRBV19|TRBD1|NA
CASSSTGTGHQPQHF
TGTGCCAGTAGTTCCACCGGGACAGGGCATCAGCCCCAGCATTTT
>TRBJ2-1|TRBV5-1|TRBD2|NA
CASSLGVGAGETQFF
TGCGCCAGCAGCTTGGGGGTCGGGGCGGGAGAGACTCAGTTCTTC
>TRBJ1-5|TRBV6-6|NA|NA
CASSYRRTLNQPQHF
TGTGCCAGCAGTTACCGCAGGACACTCAATCAGCCCCAGCATTTT
>TRBJ1-1|TRBV30|TRBD1|NA
CAWSKQGYNGEAFF
TGTGCCTGGAGTAAACAGGGGTATAACGGAGAAGCTTTCTTT
>TRBJ2-2|TRBV11-2|TRBD2|NA
CASRPSGRASGELFF
TGTGCCAGCAGGCCTAGCGGGAGGGCCTCCGGGGAGCTGTTTTTT
>TRBJ2-2|TRBV5-1|TRBD2|NA
CASRHSGRANTGELFF
TGCGCCAGCAGACATAGCGGGAGGGCGAACACCGGGGAGCTGTTTTTT
>TRBJ1-1|TRBV25-1|NA|NA
CASSDPRTANTEAFF
TGTGCCAGCAGTGATCCTCGGACAGCGAACACTGAAGCTTTCTTT
>TRBJ2-6|TRBV2|TRBD1|NA
CASSPDRDAGANVLTF
TGTGCCAGCAGTCCGGACAGGGACGCTGGGGCCAACGTCCTGACTTTC
>TRBJ1-1|TRBV19|NA|NA
CASSIGTDTNTEAFF
TGTGCCAGTAGTATAGGGACAGATACTAACACTGAAGCTTTCTTT
>TRBJ1-3|TRBV5-8|TRBD1|NA
CASSRLGQGHSGNTIYF
TGTGCCAGCAGCCGTCTCGGACAGGGCCACTCTGGAAACACCATATATTTT
>TRBJ2-1|TRBV4-1|TRBD2|NA
CASSQDPGLAGKNEQFF
TGCGCCAGCAGCCAGGATCCGGGACTAGCGGGAAAGAATGAGCAGTTCTTC
>TRBJ1-1|TRBV5-1|NA|NA
CASSSSFTGLSTEAFF
TGCGCCAGCAGCTCCTCATTCACAGGGTTAAGCACTGAAGCTTTCTTT
>TRBJ2-2|TRBV7-2|TRBD2|once
CASSFLAGGTGELFF
TGTGCCAGCAGCTTTCTAGCGGGAGGGACCGGGGAGCTGTTTTTT
>TRBJ1-1|TRBV6-5|TRBD1|NA
CASIIQGARTEAFF
TGTGCCAGCATCATACAGGGGGCTCGCACTGAAGCTTTCTTT
>TRBJ1-5|TRBV7-8|TRBD1|NA
CASSRHGQGNQPQHF
TGTGCCAGCAGCCGCCACGGACAGGGGAATCAGCCCCAGCATTTT
>TRBJ1-2|TRBV19|NA|NA
CATLRGDYGYTF
TGTGCCACCCTGCGGGGGGACTATGGCTACACCTTC
>TRBJ2-1|TRBV7-9|NA|NA
CASSLYGTNYNEQFF
TGTGCCAGCAGCTTATATGGGACAAACTACAATGAGCAGTTCTTC
>TRBJ2-7|TRBV9|NA|few
CASSVATGGGSLLEQYF
TGTGCCAGCAGCGTAGCCACTGGGGGCGGGAGCCTTCTCGAGCAGTACTTC
>TRBJ1-5|TRBV18|TRBD1|NA
CASSPAGTGAGNQPQHF
TGTGCCAGCTCACCGGCGGGGACAGGGGCTGGCAATCAGCCCCAGCATTTT
>TRBJ2-7|TRBV28|TRBD2|NA
CASSSIGTSPYEQYF
TGTGCCAGCAGTTCCATTGGGACTAGTCCCTACGAGCAGTACTTC
>TRBJ1-5|TRBV2|NA|NA
CASSLDSYNQPQHF
TGTGCCAGCAGTTTAGACAGCTACAATCAGCCCCAGCATTTT
>TRBJ2-5|TRBV6-5|TRBD2|NA
CASRLTSGPTQYF
TGTGCCAGCAGACTCACTAGCGGGCCCACCCAGTACTTC
>TRBJ1-4|TRBV28|TRBD1|NA
CASRRTGGGFTNEKLFF
TGTGCCAGCAGGCGGACAGGGGGAGGTTTCACTAATGAAAAACTGTTTTTT
>TRBJ2-1|TRBV11-2|TRBD2|NA
CASSAGLAGTYWPYNEQFF
TGTGCCAGCAGCGCCGGACTAGCGGGGACCTACTGGCCCTACAATGAGCAGTTCTTC
>TRBJ1-5|TRBV19|NA|NA
CASSAKRNNQPQHF
TGTGCCAGTAGTGCCAAGCGAAACAATCAGCCCCAGCATTTT
>TRBJ1-1|TRBV29-1|NA|NA
CSVRRISGPGNTEAFF
TGCAGCGTCCGAAGGATAAGCGGCCCGGGGAACACTGAAGCTTTCTTT